This record covers a single TCR beta chain. Its antigen is unknown. No much larger clone exists at a distance of one base, and base qualities are not known. The sample originates from a study of CD8 T cells in ankylosing spondylitis (TCRdb year 2017). For the wider study: The study set out to find disease-linked TCR variants by profiling T cell receptor beta repertoires in ankylosing spondylitis patients and healthy donors. The whole study cohort included over 85 healthy donors and 25 ankylosing spondylitis patients. Samples of peripheral blood were taken, and for ankylosing spondylitis patients, synovial fluid was collected as well.

From the cysteine up to the phenylalanine, the CDR3 has a length of 15 residues. The retained sequence is limited to the CDR3, 45 bases, with the frame set at the first base. CDR1 and CDR2 are read off the germline V gene (reference sequence) as MNHEY and SMNVEV. V is cut back by 2 bases and J by 4 bases, with 4 bases in the junction unmatched. The sample was run on an Illumina HiSeq 2500. TCR beta libraries were prepared by quantitative 5'-RACE with molecular barcodes. For the original study's pipeline: Disease-linked TCR variants were identified with a new computational method built on a probabilistic model of VDJ rearrangement. TCRdb passed the public sequencing reads through fastp at Q25 and MiXCR, retaining productive beta sequences. Rows merge per CDR3 protein into single entries with the most common DNA and genes. TCRdb, not the authors, supplied the V and J calls. A total of 470,000 or so distinct CDR3 sequences appear in this sample, 25% to 30% of them only once. The ten biggest clones cover roughly 0.8% of the sample.

Results the study describes overall, beyond this receptor: The disease-linked clones were reported as significantly enriched in matched synovial fluid samples from ankylosing spondylitis patients. Some of the motif variants had been reported before in the synovial fluid and blood of reactive arthritis patients, a finding that suggests common disease-initiation mechanisms. Blood from ankylosing spondylitis patients appeared to be characterized by a TCR beta motif composed of roughly eight highly homologous amino acid variants. The disease-linked clones had a CD8+ phenotype and were found at relatively low frequencies in peripheral blood.

The sequenced sample consisted of blood, either unsorted or a sorted T cell fraction (not recorded which). The TCR sequence derives from a male donor with ankylosing spondylitis. The chain uses TRBV27 and TRBJ1-2; 10 junctional bases match TRBD1. The CDR3 in this case is CASSLDRGQTYGYTF. The DNA sequence follows: TGTGCCAGCAGTTTAGACAGGGGGCAGACCTATGGCTACACCTTC.